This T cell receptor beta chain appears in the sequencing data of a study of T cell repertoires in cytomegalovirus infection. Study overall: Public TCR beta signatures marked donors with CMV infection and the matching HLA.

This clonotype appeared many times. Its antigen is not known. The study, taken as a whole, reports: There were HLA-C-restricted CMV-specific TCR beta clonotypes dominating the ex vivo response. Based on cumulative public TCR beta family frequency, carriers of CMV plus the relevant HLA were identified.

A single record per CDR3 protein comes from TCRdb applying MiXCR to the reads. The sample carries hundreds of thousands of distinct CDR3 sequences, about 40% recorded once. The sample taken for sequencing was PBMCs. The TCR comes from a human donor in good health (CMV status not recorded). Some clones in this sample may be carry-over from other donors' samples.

CDR3 sequence reads: CASSFPGVRDYNEQFF. Here the CDR3 DNA reads TGTGCCAGCAGTTTCCCCGGCGTTAGAGACTACAATGAGCAGTTCTTC. J is TRBJ2-1 and V is TRBV28; D unresolved. CDR3 size: 16 residues. Trimming pared 3 bases from V and 3 bases from J, leaving 15 bases between. In germline, CDR1 is MDHEN, CDR2 SYDVKM.